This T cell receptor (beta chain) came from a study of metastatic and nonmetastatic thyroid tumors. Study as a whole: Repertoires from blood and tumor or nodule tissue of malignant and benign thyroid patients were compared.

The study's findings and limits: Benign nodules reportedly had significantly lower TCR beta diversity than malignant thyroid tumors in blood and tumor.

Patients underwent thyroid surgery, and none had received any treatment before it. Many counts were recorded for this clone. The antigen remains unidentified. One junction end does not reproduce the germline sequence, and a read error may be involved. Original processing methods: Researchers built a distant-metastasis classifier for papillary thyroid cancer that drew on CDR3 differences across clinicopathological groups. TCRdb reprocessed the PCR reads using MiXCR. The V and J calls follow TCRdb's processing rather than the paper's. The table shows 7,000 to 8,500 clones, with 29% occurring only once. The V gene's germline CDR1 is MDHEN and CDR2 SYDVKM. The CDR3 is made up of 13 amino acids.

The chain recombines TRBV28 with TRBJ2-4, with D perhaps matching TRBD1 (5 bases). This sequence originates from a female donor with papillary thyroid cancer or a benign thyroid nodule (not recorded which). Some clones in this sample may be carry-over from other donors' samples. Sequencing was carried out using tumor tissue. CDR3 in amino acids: CASSFRAKSIQYF. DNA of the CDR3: TGTGCCAGCAGTTTCAGGGCCAAAAGCATTCAGTACTTC.